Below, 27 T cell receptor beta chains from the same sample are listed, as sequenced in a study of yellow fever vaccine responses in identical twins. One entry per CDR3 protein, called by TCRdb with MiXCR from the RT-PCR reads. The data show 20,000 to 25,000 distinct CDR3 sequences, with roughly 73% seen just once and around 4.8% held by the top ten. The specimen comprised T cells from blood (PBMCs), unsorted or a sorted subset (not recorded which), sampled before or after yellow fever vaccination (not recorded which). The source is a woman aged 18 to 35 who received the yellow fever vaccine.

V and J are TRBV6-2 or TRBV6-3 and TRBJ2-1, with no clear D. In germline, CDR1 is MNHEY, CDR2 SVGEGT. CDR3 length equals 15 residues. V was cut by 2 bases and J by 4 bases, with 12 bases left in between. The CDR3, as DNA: TGTGCCAGCAGTTACAGGGTTGGGGAATACAATGAGCAGTTCTTC. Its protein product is CASSYRVGEYNEQFF.

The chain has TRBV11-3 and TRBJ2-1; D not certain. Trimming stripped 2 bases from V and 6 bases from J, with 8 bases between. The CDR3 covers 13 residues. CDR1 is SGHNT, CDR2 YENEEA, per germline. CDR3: CASSLHRPNEQFF. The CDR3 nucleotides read TGTGCCAGCAGCTTACACCGGCCCAATGAGCAGTTCTTC.

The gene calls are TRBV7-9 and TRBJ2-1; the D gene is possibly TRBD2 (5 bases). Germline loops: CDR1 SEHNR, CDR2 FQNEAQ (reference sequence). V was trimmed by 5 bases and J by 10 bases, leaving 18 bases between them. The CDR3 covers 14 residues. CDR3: CASSRLNMREEQFF. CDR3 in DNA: TGTGCCAGCAGCCGACTTAATATGAGGGAGGAGCAGTTCTTC.

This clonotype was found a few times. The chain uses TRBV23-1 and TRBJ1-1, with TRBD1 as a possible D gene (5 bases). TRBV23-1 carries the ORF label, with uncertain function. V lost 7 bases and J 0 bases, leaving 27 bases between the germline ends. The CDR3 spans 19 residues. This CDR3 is CASMKSGPGMPKMNTEAFF. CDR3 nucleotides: TGCGCCAGCATGAAGTCGGGGCCAGGGATGCCAAAAATGAACACTGAAGCTTTCTTT.

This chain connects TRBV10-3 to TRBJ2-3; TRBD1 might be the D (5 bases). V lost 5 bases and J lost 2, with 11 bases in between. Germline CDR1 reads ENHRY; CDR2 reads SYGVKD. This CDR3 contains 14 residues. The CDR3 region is CAISIQATTDTQYF. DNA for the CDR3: TGTGCCATCAGTATACAGGCTACCACAGATACGCAGTATTTT.

The CDR3 DNA sequence: TGTGCCAGCAGCTTAGTCTCAGGTACGGCTTTCTTT. Protein sequence: CASSLVSGTAFF. The rearrangement links TRBV7-2 to TRBJ1-1; no clear D gene. V was trimmed by 1 base and J by 11 bases, leaving 11 bases between them. The germline V gene encodes CDR1 SGHTA and CDR2 FQGNSA. The CDR3 has 12 amino acids.

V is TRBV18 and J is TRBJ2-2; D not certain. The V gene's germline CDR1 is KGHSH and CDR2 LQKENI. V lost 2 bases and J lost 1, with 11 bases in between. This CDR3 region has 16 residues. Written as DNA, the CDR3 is TGTGCCAGCTCACCATTAGGGCTAATGAACACCGGGGAGCTGTTTTTT. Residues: CASSPLGLMNTGELFF. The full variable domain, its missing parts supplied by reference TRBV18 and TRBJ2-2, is NAGVMQNPRHLVRRRGQEARLRCSPMKGHSHVYWYRQLPEEGLKFMVYLQKENIIDESGMPKERFSAEFPKEGPSILRIQQVVRGDSAAYFCASSPLGLMNTGELFFGEGSRLTVL.

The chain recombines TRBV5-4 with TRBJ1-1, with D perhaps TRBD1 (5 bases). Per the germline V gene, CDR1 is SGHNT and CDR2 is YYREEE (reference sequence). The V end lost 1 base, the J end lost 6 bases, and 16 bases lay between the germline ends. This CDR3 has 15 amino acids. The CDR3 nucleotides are TGTGCCAGCAGCTTGCCCGCCGGGGCGAGCGCTGAAGCTTTCTTT. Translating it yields CASSLPAGASAEAFF.

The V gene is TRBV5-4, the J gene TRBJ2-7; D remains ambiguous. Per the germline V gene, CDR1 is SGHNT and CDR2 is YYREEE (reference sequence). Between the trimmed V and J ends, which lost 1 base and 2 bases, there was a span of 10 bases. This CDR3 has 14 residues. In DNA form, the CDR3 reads TGTGCCAGCAGCTTGATGGGCAATCCCTACGAGCAGTACGTC. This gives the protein CASSLMGNPYEQYV.

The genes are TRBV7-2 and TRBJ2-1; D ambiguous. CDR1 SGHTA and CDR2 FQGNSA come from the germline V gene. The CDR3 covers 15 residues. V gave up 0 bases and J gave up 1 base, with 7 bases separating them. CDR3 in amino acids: CASSLALTSYNEQFF. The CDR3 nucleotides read TGTGCCAGCAGCTTAGCGTTAACATCCTACAATGAGCAGTTCTTC. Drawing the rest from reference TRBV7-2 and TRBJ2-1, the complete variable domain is GAGVSQSPSNKVTEKGKDVELRCDPISGHTALYWYRQSLGQGLEFLIYFQGNSAPDKSGLPSDRFSAERTGGSVSTLTIQRTQQEDSAVYLCASSLALTSYNEQFFGPGTRLTVL.

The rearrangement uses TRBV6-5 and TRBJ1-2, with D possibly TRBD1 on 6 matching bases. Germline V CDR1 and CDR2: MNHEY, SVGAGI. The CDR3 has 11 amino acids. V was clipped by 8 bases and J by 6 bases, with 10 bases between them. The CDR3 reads CASGQGNGYTF. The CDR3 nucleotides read TGTGCCAGCGGGCAGGGGAATGGCTACACCTTC.

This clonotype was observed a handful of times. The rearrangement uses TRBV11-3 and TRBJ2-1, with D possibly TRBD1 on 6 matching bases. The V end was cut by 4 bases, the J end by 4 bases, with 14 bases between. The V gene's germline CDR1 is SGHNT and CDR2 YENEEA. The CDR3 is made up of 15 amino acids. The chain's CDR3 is CASSYTGHQYNEQFF. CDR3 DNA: TGTGCCAGCAGCTACACGGGACACCAATACAATGAGCAGTTCTTC.

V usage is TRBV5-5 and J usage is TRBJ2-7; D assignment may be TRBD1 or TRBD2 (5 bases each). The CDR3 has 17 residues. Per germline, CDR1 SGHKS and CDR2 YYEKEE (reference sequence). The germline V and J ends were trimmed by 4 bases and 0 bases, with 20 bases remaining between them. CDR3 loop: CASSRDLGRPSSYEQYF. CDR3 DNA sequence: TGTGCCAGCAGCAGGGACCTGGGGCGGCCCAGCTCCTACGAGCAGTACTTC.

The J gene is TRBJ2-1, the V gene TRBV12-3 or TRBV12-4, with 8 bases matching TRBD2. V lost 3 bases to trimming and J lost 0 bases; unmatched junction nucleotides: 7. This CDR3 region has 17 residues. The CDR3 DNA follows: TGTGCCAGCAGTTTTCGTAGTAGCGGGACCTCCTACAATGAGCAGTTCTTC. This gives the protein CASSFRSSGTSYNEQFF.

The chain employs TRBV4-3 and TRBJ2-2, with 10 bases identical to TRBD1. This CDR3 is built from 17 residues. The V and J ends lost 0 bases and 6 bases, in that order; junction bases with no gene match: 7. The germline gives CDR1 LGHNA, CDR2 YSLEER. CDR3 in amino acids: CASSQDPGQGISGELFF. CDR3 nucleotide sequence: TGCGCCAGCAGCCAAGACCCGGGACAGGGGATCTCCGGGGAGCTGTTTTTT.

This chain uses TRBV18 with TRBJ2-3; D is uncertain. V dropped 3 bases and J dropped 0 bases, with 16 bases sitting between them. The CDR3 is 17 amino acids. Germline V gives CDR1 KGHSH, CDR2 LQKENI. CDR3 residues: CASSPPYGGSSTDTQYF. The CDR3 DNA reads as TGTGCCAGCTCACCCCCGTACGGCGGCTCTAGCACAGATACGCAGTATTTT.

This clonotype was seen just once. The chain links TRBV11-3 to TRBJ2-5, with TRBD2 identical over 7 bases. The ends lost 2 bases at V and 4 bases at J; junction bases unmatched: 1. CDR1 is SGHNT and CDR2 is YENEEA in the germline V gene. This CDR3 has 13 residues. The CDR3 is CASSLPGGETQYF. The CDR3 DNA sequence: TGTGCCAGCAGCTTACCGGGGGGAGAGACCCAGTACTTC.

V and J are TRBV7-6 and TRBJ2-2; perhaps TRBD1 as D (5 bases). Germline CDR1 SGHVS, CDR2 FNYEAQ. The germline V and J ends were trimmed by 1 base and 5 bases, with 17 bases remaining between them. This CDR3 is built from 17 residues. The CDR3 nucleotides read TGTGCCAGCAGCTTAGAGGCGCAGGGCGGTTTAACCGGGGAGCTGTTTTTT. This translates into CASSLEAQGGLTGELFF.

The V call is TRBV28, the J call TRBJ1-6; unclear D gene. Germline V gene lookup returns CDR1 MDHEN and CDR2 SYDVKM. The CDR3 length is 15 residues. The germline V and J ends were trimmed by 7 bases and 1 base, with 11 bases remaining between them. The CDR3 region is CASIIARSYNSPLHF. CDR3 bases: TGTGCCAGCATTATTGCCAGATCCTATAATTCACCCCTCCACTTT.

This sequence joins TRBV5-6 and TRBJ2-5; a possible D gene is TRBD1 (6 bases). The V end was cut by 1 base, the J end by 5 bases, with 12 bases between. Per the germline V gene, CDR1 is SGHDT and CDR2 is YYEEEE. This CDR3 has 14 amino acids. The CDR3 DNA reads TGTGCCAGCAGCTTGTCTACAGGGCTCGAGACCCAGTACTTC. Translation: CASSLSTGLETQYF. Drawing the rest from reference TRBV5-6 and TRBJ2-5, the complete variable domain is DAGVTQSPTHLIKTRGQQVTLRCSPKSGHDTVSWYQQALGQGPQFIFQYYEEEERQRGNFPDRFSGHQFPNYSSELNVNALLLGDSALYLCASSLSTGLETQYFGPGTRLLVL.

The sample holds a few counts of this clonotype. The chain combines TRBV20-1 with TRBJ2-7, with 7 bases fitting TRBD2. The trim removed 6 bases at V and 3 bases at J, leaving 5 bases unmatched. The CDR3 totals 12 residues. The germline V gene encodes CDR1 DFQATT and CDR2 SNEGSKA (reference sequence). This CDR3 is CSALASGYEQYF. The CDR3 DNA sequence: TGCAGTGCCCTGGCTAGCGGCTACGAGCAGTACTTC.

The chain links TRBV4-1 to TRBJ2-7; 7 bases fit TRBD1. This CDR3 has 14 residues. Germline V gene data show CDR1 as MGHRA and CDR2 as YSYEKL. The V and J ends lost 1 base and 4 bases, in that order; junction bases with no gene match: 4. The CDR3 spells CASSQADRWYEQYF. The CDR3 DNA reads TGCGCCAGCAGCCAAGCGGACAGGTGGTACGAGCAGTACTTC.

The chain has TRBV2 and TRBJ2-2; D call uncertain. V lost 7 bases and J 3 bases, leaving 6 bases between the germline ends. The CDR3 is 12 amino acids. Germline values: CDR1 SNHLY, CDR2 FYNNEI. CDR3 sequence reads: CASTKDTGELFF. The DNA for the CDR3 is TGTGCCAGCACCAAGGACACCGGGGAGCTGTTTTTT.

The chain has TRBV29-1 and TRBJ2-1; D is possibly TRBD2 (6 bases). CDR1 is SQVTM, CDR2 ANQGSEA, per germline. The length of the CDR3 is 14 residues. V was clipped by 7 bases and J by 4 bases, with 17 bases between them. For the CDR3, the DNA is TGCAGCGCTAGTGGTGGCGGGGTTTACAATGAGCAGTTCTTC. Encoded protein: CSASGGGVYNEQFF.

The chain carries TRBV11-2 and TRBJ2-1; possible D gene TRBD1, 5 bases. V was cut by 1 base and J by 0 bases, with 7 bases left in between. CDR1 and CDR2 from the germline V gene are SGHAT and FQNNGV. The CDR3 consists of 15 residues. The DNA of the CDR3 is TGTGCCAGCAGCTTAGTAGACAGCTCCTACAATGAGCAGTTCTTC. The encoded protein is CASSLVDSSYNEQFF.

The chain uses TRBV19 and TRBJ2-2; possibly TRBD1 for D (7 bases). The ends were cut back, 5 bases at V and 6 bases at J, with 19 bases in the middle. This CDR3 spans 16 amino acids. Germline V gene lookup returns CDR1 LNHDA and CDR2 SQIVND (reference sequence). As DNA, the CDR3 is TGTGCCAGTAGTCTCGGCGGGACAGCCTTGCCCGGGGAGCTGTTTTTT. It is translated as CASSLGGTALPGELFF.

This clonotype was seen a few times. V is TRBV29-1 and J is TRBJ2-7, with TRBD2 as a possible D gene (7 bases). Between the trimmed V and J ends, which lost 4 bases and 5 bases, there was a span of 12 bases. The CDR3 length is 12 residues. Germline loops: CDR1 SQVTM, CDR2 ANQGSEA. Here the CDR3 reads CSVVGGANEQYF. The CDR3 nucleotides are TGCAGCGTTGTAGGGGGGGCCAACGAGCAGTACTTC.